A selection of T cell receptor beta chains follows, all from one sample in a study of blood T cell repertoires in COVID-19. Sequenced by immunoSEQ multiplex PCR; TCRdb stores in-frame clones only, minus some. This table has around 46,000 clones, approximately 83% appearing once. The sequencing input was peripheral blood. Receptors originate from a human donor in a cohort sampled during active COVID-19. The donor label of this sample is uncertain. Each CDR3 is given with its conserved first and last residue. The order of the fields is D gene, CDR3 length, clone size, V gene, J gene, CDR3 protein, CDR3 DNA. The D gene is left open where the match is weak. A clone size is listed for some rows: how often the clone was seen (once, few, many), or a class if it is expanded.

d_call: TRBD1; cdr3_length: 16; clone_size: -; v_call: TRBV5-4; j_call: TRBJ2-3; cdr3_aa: CASSLRGQGGTDTQYF; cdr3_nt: TGTGCCAGCAGCTTGAGGGGACAGGGTGGCACAGATACGCAGTATTTT
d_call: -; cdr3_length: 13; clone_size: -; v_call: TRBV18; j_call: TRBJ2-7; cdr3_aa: CASSESPRYEQYF; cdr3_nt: TGTGCCAGCTCAGAGTCCCCCAGGTACGAGCAGTACTTC
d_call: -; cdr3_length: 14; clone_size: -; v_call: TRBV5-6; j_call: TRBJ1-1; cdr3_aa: CASSLEQGFTEAFF; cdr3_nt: TGTGCCAGCAGCTTGGAACAGGGATTCACTGAAGCTTTCTTT
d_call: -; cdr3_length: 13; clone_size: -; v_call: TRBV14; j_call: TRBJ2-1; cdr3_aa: CASSQETGNEQFF; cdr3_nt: TGTGCCAGCAGCCAAGAAACGGGGAATGAGCAGTTCTTC
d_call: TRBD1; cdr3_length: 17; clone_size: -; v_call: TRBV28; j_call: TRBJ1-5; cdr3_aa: CASSLVRDRGSNQPQHF; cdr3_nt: TGTGCCAGCAGCCTAGTCCGGGACAGAGGTAGCAATCAGCCCCAGCATTTT
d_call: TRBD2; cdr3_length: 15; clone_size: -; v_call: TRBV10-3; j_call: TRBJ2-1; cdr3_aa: CAISESRGGRNEQFF; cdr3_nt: TGTGCCATCAGTGAGTCGCGGGGAGGGCGCAATGAGCAGTTCTTC
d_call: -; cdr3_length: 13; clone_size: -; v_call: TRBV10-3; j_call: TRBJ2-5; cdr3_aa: CAIGDSLGETQYF; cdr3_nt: TGTGCCATCGGGGACTCGTTAGGAGAGACCCAGTACTTC
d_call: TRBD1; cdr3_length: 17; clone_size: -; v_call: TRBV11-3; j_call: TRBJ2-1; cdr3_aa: CASSGYDRDRGKNEQFF; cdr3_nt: TGTGCCAGCAGCGGGTATGATCGGGACAGGGGAAAGAATGAGCAGTTCTTC
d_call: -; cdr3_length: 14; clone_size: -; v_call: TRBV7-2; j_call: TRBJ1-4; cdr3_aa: CASSRGQLNEKLFF; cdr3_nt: TGTGCCAGCAGTCGAGGACAGCTTAATGAAAAACTGTTTTTT
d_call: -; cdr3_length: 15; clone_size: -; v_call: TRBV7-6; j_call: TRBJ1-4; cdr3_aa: CASSLTDRSNEKLFF; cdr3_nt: TGTGCCAGCAGCTTAACGGACAGATCTAACGAAAAACTGTTTTTT
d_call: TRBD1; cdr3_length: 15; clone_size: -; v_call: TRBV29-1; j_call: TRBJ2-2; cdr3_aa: CSVVADRGSTGELFF; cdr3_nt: TGCAGCGTTGTAGCGGACAGGGGTAGTACCGGGGAGCTGTTTTTT
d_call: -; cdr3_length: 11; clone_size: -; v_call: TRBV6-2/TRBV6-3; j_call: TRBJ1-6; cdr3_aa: CASSPPGVLHF; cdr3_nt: TGTGCCAGCAGTCCCCCGGGAGTACTCCACTTT
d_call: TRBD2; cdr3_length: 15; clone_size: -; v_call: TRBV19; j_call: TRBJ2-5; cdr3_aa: CASSTGLAGQETQYF; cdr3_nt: TGTGCCAGTAGTACTGGACTAGCGGGGCAAGAGACCCAGTACTTC
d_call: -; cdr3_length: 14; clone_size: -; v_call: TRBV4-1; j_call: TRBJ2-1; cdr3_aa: CASSHSAANNEQFF; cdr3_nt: TGCGCCAGCAGCCATAGCGCGGCGAACAATGAGCAGTTCTTC
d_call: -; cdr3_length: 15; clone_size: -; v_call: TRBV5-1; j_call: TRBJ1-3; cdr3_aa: CASSLAGGSGNTIYF; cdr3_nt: TGCGCCAGCAGCTTGGCCGGGGGTTCTGGAAACACCATATATTTT
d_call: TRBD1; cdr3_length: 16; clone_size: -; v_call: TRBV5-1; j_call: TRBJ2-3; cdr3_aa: CASNGPGQGAGDTQYF; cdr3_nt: TGCGCCAGCAACGGGCCGGGACAGGGGGCGGGAGATACGCAGTATTTT
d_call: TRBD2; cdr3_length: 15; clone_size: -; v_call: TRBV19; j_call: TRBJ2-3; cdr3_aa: CASSAGTSDTDTQYF; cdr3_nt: TGTGCCAGTAGTGCCGGGACTAGCGACACAGATACGCAGTATTTT
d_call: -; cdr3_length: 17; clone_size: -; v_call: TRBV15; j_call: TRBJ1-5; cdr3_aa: CATSRDRAGRGNQPQHF; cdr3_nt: TGTGCCACCAGCAGAGATCGGGCAGGGCGTGGGAATCAGCCCCAGCATTTT
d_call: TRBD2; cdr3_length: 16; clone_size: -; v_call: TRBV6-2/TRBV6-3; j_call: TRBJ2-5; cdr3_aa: CASSYYRSGVQETQYF; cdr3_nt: TGTGCCAGCAGTTACTACCGCAGCGGGGTTCAAGAGACCCAGTACTTC
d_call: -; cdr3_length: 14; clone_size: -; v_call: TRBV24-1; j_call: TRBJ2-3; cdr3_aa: CATSEGQKKDTQYF; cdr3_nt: TGTGCCACCAGTGAAGGACAGAAAAAAGATACGCAGTATTTT
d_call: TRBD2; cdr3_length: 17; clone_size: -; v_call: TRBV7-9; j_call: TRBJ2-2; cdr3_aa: CASSTSLAGVNTGELFF; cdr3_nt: TGTGCCAGCAGCACCAGTCTAGCGGGAGTCAACACCGGGGAGCTGTTTTTT
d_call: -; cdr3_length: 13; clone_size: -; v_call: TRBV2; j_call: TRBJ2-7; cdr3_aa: CASGGRRGYEQYF; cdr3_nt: TGTGCCAGCGGGGGCCGCAGGGGCTACGAGCAGTACTTC
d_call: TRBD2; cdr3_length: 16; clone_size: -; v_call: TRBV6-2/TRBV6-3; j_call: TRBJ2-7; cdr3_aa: CASSQQLAGATYEQYF; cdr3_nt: TGTGCCAGCAGCCAACAACTAGCGGGGGCTACCTACGAGCAGTACTTC
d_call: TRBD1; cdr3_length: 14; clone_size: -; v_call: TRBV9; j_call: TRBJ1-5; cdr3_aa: CASAPGQGNQPQHF; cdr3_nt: TGTGCCTCAGCGCCCGGACAGGGGAATCAGCCCCAGCATTTT
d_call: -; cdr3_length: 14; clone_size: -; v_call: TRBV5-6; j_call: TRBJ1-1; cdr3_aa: CASSLGGAGTEAFF; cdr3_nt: TGTGCCAGCAGCTTGGGAGGAGCGGGGACTGAAGCTTTCTTT
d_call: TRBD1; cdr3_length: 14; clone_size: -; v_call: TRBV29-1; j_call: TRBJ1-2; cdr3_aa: CSVTGTGKNYGYTF; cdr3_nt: TGCAGCGTGACTGGGACAGGGAAAAACTATGGCTACACCTTC
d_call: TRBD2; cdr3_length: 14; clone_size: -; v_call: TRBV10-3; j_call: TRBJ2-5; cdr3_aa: CAISTGLAGLTQYF; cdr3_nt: TGTGCCATCAGTACCGGACTAGCGGGTCTAACCCAGTACTTC
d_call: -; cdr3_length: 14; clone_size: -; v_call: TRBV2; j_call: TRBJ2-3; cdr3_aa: CASRVGLGTDTQYF; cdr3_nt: TGTGCCAGCAGGGTGGGACTTGGAACAGATACGCAGTATTTT
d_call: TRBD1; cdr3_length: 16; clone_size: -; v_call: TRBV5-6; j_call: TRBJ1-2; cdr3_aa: CASSLLTGASDYGYTF; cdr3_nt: TGTGCCAGCAGCTTGCTGACAGGGGCTAGCGACTATGGCTACACCTTC
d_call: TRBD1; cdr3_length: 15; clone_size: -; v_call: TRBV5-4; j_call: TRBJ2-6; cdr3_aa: CASSQDRAGANVLTF; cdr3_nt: TGTGCCAGCAGCCAAGACAGGGCTGGGGCCAACGTCCTGACTTTC
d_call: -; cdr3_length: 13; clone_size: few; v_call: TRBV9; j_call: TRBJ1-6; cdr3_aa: CASSVGGYSPLHF; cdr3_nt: TGTGCCAGCAGCGTAGGAGGGTATTCACCCCTCCACTTT
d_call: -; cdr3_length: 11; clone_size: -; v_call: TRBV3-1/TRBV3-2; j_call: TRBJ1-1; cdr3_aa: CASSQATEAFF; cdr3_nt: TGTGCCAGCAGCCAAGCGACTGAAGCTTTCTTT
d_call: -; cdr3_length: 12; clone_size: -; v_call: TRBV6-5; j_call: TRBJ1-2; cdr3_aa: CASSPGNYGYTF; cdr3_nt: TGTGCCAGCAGTCCGGGGAACTATGGCTACACCTTC
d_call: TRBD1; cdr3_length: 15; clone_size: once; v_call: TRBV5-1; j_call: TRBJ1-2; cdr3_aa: CASSSTGTGSYGYTF; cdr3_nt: TGCGCCAGCAGCTCCACCGGGACAGGGTCCTATGGCTACACCTTC
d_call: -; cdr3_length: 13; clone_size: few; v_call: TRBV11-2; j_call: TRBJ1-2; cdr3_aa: CASSLDQGRGYTF; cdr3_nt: TGTGCCAGCAGCTTAGATCAAGGGAGGGGCTACACCTTC
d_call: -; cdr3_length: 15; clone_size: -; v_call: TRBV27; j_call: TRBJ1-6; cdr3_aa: CASSFEGTYNSPLHF; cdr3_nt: TGTGCCAGCAGTTTCGAGGGAACCTATAATTCACCCCTCCACTTT
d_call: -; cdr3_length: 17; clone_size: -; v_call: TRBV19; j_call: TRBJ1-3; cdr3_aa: CASSQILTGSSGNTIYF; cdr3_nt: TGTGCCAGTAGCCAGATCCTCACAGGGAGCTCTGGAAACACCATATATTTT